The clone carrying this T cell receptor beta chain was recorded a few times. Its matching antigen is unknown. Only in-frame clones appear in the TCRdb table, and some are missing; sequencing was by immunoSEQ multiplex PCR. This table has roughly 53,000 clones, approximately 79% appearing once. This specimen comes from a study of vaccination effects on CD4 cells after COVID-19. Sequencing was preceded by expansion of antigen-specific CD4+ T cells with viral peptide pools in the ViraFEST assay. At the end of approximately 10 days of culture, CD4+ T cells were isolated. Previously uninfected by SARS-CoV-2, the vaccine recipients also showed negative nucleocapsid antibodies. For each well, 1.5 million to 2.5 million PBMC were cultured with 8.5 to 10 IU/ml IL-2 and roughly 9.2 ug/ml peptides. This CDR3 is 14 amino acids long. The germline CDR1 and CDR2 sequences are SGDLS and YYNGEE. Trimming cost V 6 bases and J 4 bases, with 16 bases left between them.

Whole-study results and caveats: Cross-reactivity with common cold coronaviruses was shown by only 1 of 255 vaccine-induced clones in healthy vaccinees.

This sequence joins TRBV9 and TRBJ1-2; D is ambiguous. The receptor's source is a human donor who received a COVID-19 vaccine. The sample in question was CD4+ T cells from PBMCs cultured with HCoV-OC43 spike peptides, obtained before COVID-19 vaccination. Regarding subset: HCoV-OC43 spike overlapping peptide pool stimulation. CDR3 sequence: CASTPSEGLYGYTF. The CDR3 DNA reads TGTGCCAGCACCCCGTCTGAAGGCCTCTATGGCTACACCTTC. The variable domain in full, completed from reference TRBV9 and TRBJ1-2, reads DSGVTQTPKHLITATGQRVTLRCSPRSGDLSVYWYQQSLDQGLQFLIQYYNGEERAKGNILERFSAQQFPDLHSELNLSSLELGDSALYFCASTPSEGLYGYTFGSGTRLTVV.